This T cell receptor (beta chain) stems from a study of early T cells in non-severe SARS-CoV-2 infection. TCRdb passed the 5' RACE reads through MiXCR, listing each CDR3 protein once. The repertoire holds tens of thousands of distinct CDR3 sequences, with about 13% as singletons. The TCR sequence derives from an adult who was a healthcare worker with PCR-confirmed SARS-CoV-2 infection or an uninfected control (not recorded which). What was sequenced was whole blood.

The CDR3 sequence is CASRKPGTGVSNEQFF. The CDR3, as DNA: TGTGCAAGTCGCAAACCCGGGACAGGGGTTTCGAATGAGCAGTTCTTC. The J gene is TRBJ2-1, the V gene TRBV12-2; the table's D call of TRBD1 was not tested on the DNA. TRBV12-2 is reported as a pseudogene. The CDR3 consists of 16 residues.